The sequence of this T cell receptor beta chain was determined in a study of blood T cell repertoires in COVID-19. CDR3 length: 13 amino acids. CDR1 and CDR2 from the germline V gene are MNHEY and SVGAGI. This clone was found a few times. Measured with immunoSEQ multiplex PCR; TCRdb has only the in-frame clones, and not every one. The data contain around 250,000 clones, around 80% of them singletons. The sequencing sample was made of peripheral blood. The TCR originated in a woman aged 18-29 years with acute or convalescent COVID-19. The J gene is TRBJ1-6, the V gene TRBV6-5; unclear D gene. DNA for the CDR3: TGTGGGACTTCGGCGTTTTGGAGTTCACCCCTCCACTTT. This sequence encodes CGTSAFWSSPLHF.